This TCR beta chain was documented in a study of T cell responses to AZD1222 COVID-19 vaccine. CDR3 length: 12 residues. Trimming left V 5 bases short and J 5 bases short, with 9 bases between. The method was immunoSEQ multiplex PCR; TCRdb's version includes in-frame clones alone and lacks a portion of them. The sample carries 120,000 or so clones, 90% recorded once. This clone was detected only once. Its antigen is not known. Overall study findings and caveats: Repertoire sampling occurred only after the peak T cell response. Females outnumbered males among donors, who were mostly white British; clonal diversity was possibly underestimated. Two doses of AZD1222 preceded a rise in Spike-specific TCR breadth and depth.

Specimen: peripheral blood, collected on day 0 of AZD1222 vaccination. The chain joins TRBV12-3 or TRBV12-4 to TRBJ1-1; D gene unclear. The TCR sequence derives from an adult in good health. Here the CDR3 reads CASSLSWTEAFF. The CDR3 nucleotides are TGTGCCAGCAGTCTGAGTTGGACTGAAGCTTTCTTT.